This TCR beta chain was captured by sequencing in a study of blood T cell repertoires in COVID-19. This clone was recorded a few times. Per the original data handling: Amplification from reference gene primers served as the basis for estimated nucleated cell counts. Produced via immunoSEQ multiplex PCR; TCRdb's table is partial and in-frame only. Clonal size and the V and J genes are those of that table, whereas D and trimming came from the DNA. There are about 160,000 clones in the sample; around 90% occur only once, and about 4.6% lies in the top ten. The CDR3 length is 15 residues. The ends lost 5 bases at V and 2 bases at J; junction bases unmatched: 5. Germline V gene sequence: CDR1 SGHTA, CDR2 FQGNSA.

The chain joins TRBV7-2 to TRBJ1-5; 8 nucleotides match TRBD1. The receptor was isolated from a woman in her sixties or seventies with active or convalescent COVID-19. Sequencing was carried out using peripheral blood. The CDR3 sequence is CASSPTGDGNQPQHF. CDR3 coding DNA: TGTGCCAGCAGCCCGACAGGGGATGGCAATCAGCCCCAGCATTTT.